This TCR beta chain originates from a study of CD8 T cells in ankylosing spondylitis. Study-wide results and caveats: Disease-linked clones, CD8+, were relatively rare in peripheral blood.

Losses at the gene ends were 5 bases for V and 6 bases for J; bases not matched to a gene: 5. CDR3 length equals 15 residues. Germline V gene data show CDR1 as MNHNS and CDR2 as SASEGT. MiXCR was run by TCRdb on the 5' RACE reads, yielding one entry per CDR3 protein. This table holds about 39,000 distinct CDR3 sequences, 10% found once. This clonotype was detected a few times. Its specificity is not known. This chain uses TRBV6-1 with TRBJ2-3; 13 nucleotides match TRBD2. The sequence came from a male donor with ankylosing spondylitis or in good health (not recorded which). Sequenced: blood, either unsorted or a sorted T cell fraction (not recorded which). The CDR3 sequence is CASSRLAGGGDTQYF. The CDR3 region has the DNA TGTGCCAGCAGTCGACTAGCGGGAGGTGGGGATACGCAGTATTTT.